One and the same sample provided the 20 T cell receptor beta chains below, sequenced in a study of Tregs in tolerant kidney transplant recipients. The data were produced by immunoSEQ multiplex PCR, yet TCRdb's version contains in-frame clones alone and is incomplete. This sample lists 50,000 or so clones; its ten largest clones have approximately 0.81%. The sequencing here drew on CD4+ T cells from blood, taken before the transplant. Receptors were obtained from a human donor who received a combined kidney and bone marrow transplant.

The CDR3 here is CASSRTGGNYGYTF. The CDR3 bases that were read are TGTGCCAGCTCACGGACAGGGGGGAACTATGGC. The chain joins TRBV18 to TRBJ1-2, with TRBD1 identical over 10 bases. The read falls 3 residues short of the CDR3 end, and the missing part is taken from the germline J gene. CDR1 is KGHSH and CDR2 is LQKENI in the germline V gene. Trimming cost V 4 bases and J 2 bases; bases outside gene matches: 1. The CDR3 totals 14 residues.

About this clone itself: The CDR3 extends 3 residues past the end of the read, so its final part is completed from the germline J gene. The J gene is TRBJ1-5, the V gene TRBV19, with 9 bases matching TRBD1. V lost 2 bases to trimming and J lost 6 bases; unmatched junction nucleotides: 5. Germline V gene data show CDR1 as LNHDA and CDR2 as SQIVND (reference sequence). This CDR3 region has 15 residues. The sequenced part of the CDR3 DNA is TGTGCCAGTAGTATAAGTGGGACAGGGAGTCAGCCC. The encoded protein is CASSISGTGSQP. In full, the CDR3 reads CASSISGTGSQPQHF.

To note about this clone: The read stops 3 residues short of the end of the CDR3; the missing end is completed from the germline J gene. This chain links TRBV7-2 with TRBJ2-1; tentatively, D is TRBD1 (5 bases). Germline loops: CDR1 SGHTA, CDR2 FQGNSA. Between the trimmed V and J ends, which lost 3 bases and 6 bases, there was a span of 9 bases. This CDR3 has 13 amino acids. The CDR3 bases that were read are TGTGCCAGCAGCTTCGGCAGGGTCAATGAG. Translated: CASSFGRVNE. In full, the CDR3 is CASSFGRVNEQFF.

As for this clone: The read finishes 3 residues shy of the CDR3 end, and the germline J gene is used to complete it. V is TRBV6-2 or TRBV6-3 and J is TRBJ2-7, with 7 bases fitting TRBD2. The V segment lost 7 bases and the J segment 2 bases; nucleotides outside the gene matches: 5. Germline values: CDR1 MNHEY, CDR2 SVGEGT. The CDR3 is made up of 13 amino acids. CDR3 in amino acids: CASKAGKPYEQYF. The CDR3 bases that were read are TGTGCCAGCAAAGCGGGAAAACCCTACGAG.

In regard to this clone: The read is 3 residues too short to cover the CDR3 end, so that end is filled in from the germline J gene. The chain combines TRBV19 with TRBJ2-1; TRBD2 matches 8 bases. V trimming: 6 bases; J trimming: 9 bases; junction bases outside the gene matches: 13. Germline V gene sequence: CDR1 LNHDA, CDR2 SQIVND (reference sequence). The CDR3 is 15 amino acids. The CDR3 sequence is CASSLTSGAPGEQFF. The sequenced part of the CDR3 DNA is TGTGCCAGTAGCCTCACTAGCGGAGCCCCAGGTGAG.

A word on this clone: The CDR3 goes on 3 residues after the read ends, and that part is filled in from the germline J gene. The chain has TRBV19 and TRBJ1-1; tentative D call: TRBD1 (5 bases). Germline V gene sequence: CDR1 LNHDA, CDR2 SQIVND (reference sequence). This CDR3 has 14 amino acids. V was cut by 5 bases and J by 1 base, with 11 bases left in between. The sequenced part of the CDR3 DNA is TGTGCCAGTAGTGCCCAGGGCACGAACACTGAA. Its translation is CASSAQGTNTE. The full CDR3 protein is CASSAQGTNTEAFF. Complete variable domain (other parts from reference TRBV19 and TRBJ1-1): DGGITQSPKYLFRKEGQNVTLSCEQNLNHDAMYWYRQDPGQGLRLIYYSQIVNDFQKGDIAEGYSVSREKKESFPLTVTSAQKNPTAFYLCASSAQGTNTEAFFGQGTRLTVV.

About this clone: The read ends 3 residues early relative to the CDR3; the germline J gene fills the gap. The chain uses TRBV30 and TRBJ1-1, with D possibly TRBD1 on 5 matching bases. The V end was cut by 4 bases, the J end by 1 base, with 10 bases between. Looked up from germline, CDR1 is GTSNPN and CDR2 is SVGIG (reference sequence). This CDR3 comprises 13 residues. The CDR3 protein is CAWTTGGNTEAFF. The covered CDR3 bases are TGTGCCTGGACAACGGGGGGGAACACTGAA.

Of note for this clone: The CDR3 goes on 3 residues after the read ends, and that part is filled in from the germline J gene. The chain combines TRBV7-9 with TRBJ2-1; TRBD2 agrees at 7 bases. CDR1 is SEHNR and CDR2 is FQNEAQ in the germline V gene (reference sequence). The V and J ends lost 3 bases and 9 bases, in that order; junction bases with no gene match: 11. The CDR3 totals 15 residues. The covered CDR3 bases are TGTGCCAGCAGCTTCTCGGGTAGCGGGTTAGGTGAG. This sequence encodes CASSFSGSGLGE. In full, the CDR3 is CASSFSGSGLGEQFF.

As to this clone: The sequenced fragment ends 3 residues before the CDR3 boundary, so the rest is inferred from the germline J gene. V and J are TRBV19 and TRBJ1-5, with a tentative D call TRBD1 (6 bases). Trimming cost V 3 bases and J 4 bases, with 13 bases left between them. The CDR3 spans 15 residues. Germline values: CDR1 LNHDA, CDR2 SQIVND (reference sequence). The CDR3 sequence is CASSMGGQWNQPQHF. CDR3 bases read: TGTGCCAGTAGTATGGGAGGACAGTGGAATCAGCCC.

Remarks on this clone: With the read ending 3 residues before the CDR3 end, the germline J gene is used to fill in that end. The genes are TRBV7-6 and TRBJ1-5; no clear D gene. The CDR3 contains 13 residues. Germline CDR1 and CDR2: SGHVS and FNYEAQ. The V end was cut by 5 bases, the J end by 4 bases, with 9 bases between. CDR3 DNA (partial): TGTGCCAGCAGCCCTGACATAAATCAGCCC. Translating it yields CASSPDINQP. The whole CDR3 protein reads CASSPDINQPQHF.

About this clone itself: The read is 3 residues too short to cover the CDR3 end, so that end is filled in from the germline J gene. This sequence joins TRBV19 and TRBJ2-1, with 10 bases fitting TRBD2. The V segment lost 9 bases and the J segment 4 bases; nucleotides outside the gene matches: 9. The germline V gene has CDR1 LNHDA and CDR2 SQIVND (reference sequence). This CDR3 is built from 15 residues. The sequenced part of the CDR3 DNA is TGTGCCAGCCACCCCAGCGGGAGGGTTTACAATGAG. Protein: CASHPSGRVYNE. The whole CDR3 is CASHPSGRVYNEQFF.

Remarks on this clone: The observed sequence ends 3 residues before the CDR3 terminus, with the missing tail filled in from the germline J gene. The J gene is TRBJ1-3, the V gene TRBV7-2, with 7 bases aligning to TRBD1. In germline, CDR1 is SGHTA, CDR2 FQGNSA. The CDR3 contains 14 residues. With 4 bases clipped from V and 0 bases from J, the junction kept 0 bases outside the gene matches. The CDR3 region is CASSYRGSGNTIYF. CDR3 DNA (partial): TGTGCCAGCAGCTACAGGGGCTCTGGAAACACC.

Regarding this clone: The DNA ends 3 residues before the CDR3 does, and the rest of the CDR3 is filled in from the germline J gene. The chain combines TRBV7-6 with TRBJ2-7, with D possibly TRBD2 on 5 matching bases. The V gene lost 1 base and the J gene lost 0 bases, with 13 bases spanning the gap. This CDR3 spans 16 amino acids. CDR1 is SGHVS, CDR2 FNYEAQ, per germline. The CDR3 protein is CASSLEIGAVSYEQYF. The covered CDR3 bases are TGTGCCAGCAGCTTAGAAATCGGAGCGGTCTCCTACGAG.

The CDR3: CASSEDRGGNTIYF. The part of the CDR3 DNA that was read is TGTGCCAGCAGTGAAGACAGGGGTGGAAACACC. This chain connects TRBV6-1 to TRBJ1-3; 7 bases line up with TRBD1. The read finishes 3 residues shy of the CDR3 end, and the germline J gene is used to complete it. Germline V gene data show CDR1 as MNHNS and CDR2 as SASEGT. The CDR3 is 14 amino acids. J was trimmed by 3 bases and V by 1 base; bases with no gene match: 0.

Worth noting for this clone: The read falls 3 residues short of the CDR3 end, and the missing part is taken from the germline J gene. V gene TRBV18 combines with J gene TRBJ2-5; TRBD2 agrees at 10 bases. Germline V gene data show CDR1 as KGHSH and CDR2 as LQKENI. CDR3 length equals 17 residues. J lost 5 bases, V lost 4 bases, and 13 bases had no gene match. The CDR3 sequence is CASSQGLAGVERETQYF. The part of the CDR3 DNA that was read is TGTGCCAGCTCACAAGGGCTAGCGGGAGTGGAGAGGGAGACC.

CDR3 loop: CASREDRGNTGELFF. CDR3 DNA, as far as it was read: TGCGCCAGCAGGGAGGACAGGGGAAACACCGGGGAG. This chain uses TRBV10-1 with TRBJ2-2; 9 bases are a match to TRBD1. Read coverage stops 3 residues before the CDR3 terminus; the germline J gene supplies the remainder. CDR3 length: 15 amino acids. The germline gives CDR1 WNHNN, CDR2 SYGVQD (reference sequence). J gave up 2 bases and V 6 bases, and 4 bases lay outside the gene matches.

About this clone: The read ends 3 residues before the CDR3 terminus; that terminus is restored from the germline J gene. The V call is TRBV20-1, the J call TRBJ1-1, with 7 bases fitting TRBD1. The CDR3 sequence is 13 residues long. CDR1 is DFQATT and CDR2 is SNEGSKA in the germline V gene (reference sequence). J was trimmed by 1 base and V by 4 bases; bases with no gene match: 3. This chain's CDR3 is CSATRDRNTEAFF. The CDR3 DNA, read in part, is TGCAGTGCTACCCGGGACAGGAACACTGAA.

As regards this clone: Coverage ceases 3 residues before the CDR3 finishes, and the germline J gene fills in the end. The J gene is TRBJ1-6, the V gene TRBV18; 7 bases line up with TRBD1. J lost 6 bases, V lost 1 base, and 3 bases had no gene match. The CDR3 contains 15 residues. Looked up from germline, CDR1 is KGHSH and CDR2 is LQKENI. CDR3 residues: CASSPQGALNSPLHF. The CDR3 bases that were read are TGTGCCAGCTCACCACAGGGGGCCCTTAATTCACCC.

Notes on this clone: From the germline J gene comes the end of the CDR3, since the read stops 3 residues before it. This chain links TRBV19 with TRBJ1-2; D not certain. This CDR3 comprises 12 residues. The V and J ends lost 4 bases and 3 bases respectively, with 6 bases between them. CDR1 LNHDA and CDR2 SQIVND come from the germline V gene (reference sequence). CDR3 bases read: TGTGCCAGTAGTACAGGAGACTATGGC. Translated, it gives CASSTGDYG. The entire CDR3 protein is CASSTGDYGYTF.

Concerning this clone: Coverage ceases 3 residues before the CDR3 finishes, and the germline J gene fills in the end. This chain connects TRBV11-1 to TRBJ2-3, with unresolved D. Between the trimmed V and J ends, which lost 3 bases and 1 base, there was a span of 11 bases. CDR1 is SGHAT and CDR2 is FQDESV in the germline V gene (reference sequence). This CDR3 spans 15 amino acids. This CDR3 is CASSFGGLGTDTQYF. The covered CDR3 bases are TGTGCCAGCAGCTTTGGCGGTCTAGGCACAGATACG.